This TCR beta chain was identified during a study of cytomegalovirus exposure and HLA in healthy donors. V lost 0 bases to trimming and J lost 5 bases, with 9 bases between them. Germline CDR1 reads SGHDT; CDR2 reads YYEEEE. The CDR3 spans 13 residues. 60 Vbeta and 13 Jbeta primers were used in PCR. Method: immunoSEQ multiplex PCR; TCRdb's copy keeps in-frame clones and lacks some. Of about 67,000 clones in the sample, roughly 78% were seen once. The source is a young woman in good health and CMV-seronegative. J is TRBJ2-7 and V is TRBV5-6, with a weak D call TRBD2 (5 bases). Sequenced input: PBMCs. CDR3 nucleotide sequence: TGTGCCAGCAGCTTGGCGGGGAGTGACGAGCAGTACTTC. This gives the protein CASSLAGSDEQYF.